The clone carrying this T cell receptor beta chain has only a few counts. The data originate from a study of blood T cell repertoires in COVID-19. Produced via immunoSEQ multiplex PCR; TCRdb's table is partial and in-frame only. The data hold fewer than 300,000 clones, with roughly 85% observed a single time. Sequencing was done on a sample of peripheral blood. This TCR came from a woman between 45 and 65 years old who had recovered from COVID-19.

The DNA for the CDR3 is TGTGCCAGCAGTTCCACAGGGTTAAGCAATCAGCCCCAGCATTTT. Encoded protein: CASSSTGLSNQPQHF. The chain couples TRBV6-2 or TRBV6-3 to TRBJ1-5, with D perhaps matching TRBD1 (6 bases). Trimming removed 4 bases from V and 1 base from J, with 11 bases in between. CDR3 length equals 15 residues. CDR1 is MNHEY and CDR2 is SVGEGT in the germline V gene.